This T cell receptor beta chain derives from a study of blood T cell repertoires in COVID-19 (dated by TCRdb to the early 2020s). In the study overall: Collaborator samples came from the United States, Italy and Spain and covered acute and convalescent phases of COVID-19. The sample metadata nearly always contained a de-identified subject ID, COVID-19 status, age in years and sex. Deeply sampled blood TCRbeta repertoires from subjects exposed to, actively infected with, or recovered from COVID-19 were included in the dataset. The prospective study material was composed of cDNA or gDNA derived from T cells, B-cell-depleted T cells, or PBMCs. The repertoires were released in a freely available public database meant as a resource for research on the immune response to SARS-CoV-2. The samples were drawn from the first 160 participants of the ongoing ImmuneRACE study and from some 1,300 subjects provided by 6 global collaborators. Where HLA class I and class II types were available, the types were taken from metadata supplied by the sample provider, not from assay-based typing. Beyond this particular receptor, the publication reports: Clinical and demographic metadata were provided uncurated, with the amount varying by source and participant.

One collaborating source in Seattle enrolled patients while the patients were actively infected and followed the patients over time throughout the course of disease. Whole blood was collected in K2EDTA tubes by collaborating institutions according to the institutions' own protocols. For TCRbeta analysis, collaborator samples were shipped as frozen whole blood, as isolated PBMCs, or as DNA extracted from either sample type. The CDR3 spans 14 residues, from the cysteine through the phenylalanine. Left in the record is the CDR3 DNA by itself, 42 bases read in frame from the first base. The germline ends are 20 bases apart after V is trimmed by 7 bases and J by 5 bases. From the germline V gene, CDR1 is SQVTM and CDR2 is ANQGSEA. A remark on this clone: There is no known antigen for this receptor. Base qualities are not provided; no much larger clone lies one nucleotide away.

The immunoSEQ Assay, a bias-controlled multiplex PCR, was used to amplify TCRbeta CDR3 regions from genomic DNA. In the paper's pipeline: The number of nucleated cells in each sample was estimated from the amplification of reference gene primers within the assay. To quantify the absolute abundance of each unique TCRbeta CDR3 rearrangement, sequence reads were collapsed and filtered. Productive Simpson clonality was computed per sample as the square root of Simpson's diversity index over productive rearrangements. TCRdb carries this immuneACCESS record with in-frame sequences only. Its versions omit some clonotypes, under half of them owing to an unresolved V gene in the studies checked, with the rest unexplained. For V, J and clone size, that table is used; D and trimming come from the DNA. The table for this sample lists about 370,000 clones; 89% of them were counted only once. The ten most abundant clones make up under 4% of the sample.

The chain is assembled from TRBV29-1 and TRBJ1-2; the D gene is perhaps TRBD1, on 5 matching bases. The sequence was collected from a woman aged 25 to 39 with COVID-19, enrolled during active disease. Sequencing was performed on peripheral blood. The DNA sequence reads TGCAGCGCCCAGCCCGGGACGCGGGGGTATGGCTACACCTTC. Translated, this is CSAQPGTRGYGYTF.